Only one count was recorded for the clone carrying this T cell receptor beta chain. The data were obtained in a study of Ad26.COV2.S vaccination and SARS-CoV-2 variants. The V gene's germline CDR1 is ENHRY and CDR2 SYGVKD. There are 13 residues in the CDR3. Trimming at V came to 9 bases and at J to 4 bases, leaving 8 bases not matched to a gene. Some clones are missing from TCRdb's copy, which holds only in-frame ones; the method was immunoSEQ multiplex PCR. The sample yields about 350,000 clones, about 90% seen once. The starting material was peripheral blood, obtained after recovery from COVID-19. The TCR was taken from a human donor who had recovered from COVID-19. This chain connects TRBV10-3 to TRBJ2-7; the match to TRBD2 covers 8 bases. As DNA, the CDR3 is TGTGCCATTAAACAGCGGGAGATGTACGAGCAGTACTTC. The encoded protein is CAIKQREMYEQYF.